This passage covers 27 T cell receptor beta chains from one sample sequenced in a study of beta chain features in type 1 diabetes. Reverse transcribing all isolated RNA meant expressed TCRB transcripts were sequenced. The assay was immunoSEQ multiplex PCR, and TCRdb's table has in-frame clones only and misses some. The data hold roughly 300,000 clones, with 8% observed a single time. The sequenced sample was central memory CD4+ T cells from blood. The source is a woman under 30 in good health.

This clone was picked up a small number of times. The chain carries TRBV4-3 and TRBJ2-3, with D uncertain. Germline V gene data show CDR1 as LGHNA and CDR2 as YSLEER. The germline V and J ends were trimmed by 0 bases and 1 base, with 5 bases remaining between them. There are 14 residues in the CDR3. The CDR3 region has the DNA TGCGCCAGCAGCCAAGATCAGGGCACAGATACGCAGTATTTT. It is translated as CASSQDQGTDTQYF.

In DNA form, the CDR3 reads TGTGCCAGCAGCGCCACCCCGATCGGGGTGTTAAGAGGCTACACCTTC. Translating it yields CASSATPIGVLRGYTF. The genes are TRBV11-2 and TRBJ1-2; D remains ambiguous. Germline values: CDR1 SGHAT, CDR2 FQNNGV. The CDR3 spans 16 residues. V was trimmed by 5 bases and J by 8 bases, leaving 24 bases between them.

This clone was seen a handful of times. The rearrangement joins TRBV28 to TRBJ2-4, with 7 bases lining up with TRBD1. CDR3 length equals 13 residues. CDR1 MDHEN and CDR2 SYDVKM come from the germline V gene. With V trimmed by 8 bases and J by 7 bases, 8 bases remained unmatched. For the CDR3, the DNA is TGTGCCAGCGAGACAGGGCAAGCTAACATTCAGTACTTC. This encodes CASETGQANIQYF. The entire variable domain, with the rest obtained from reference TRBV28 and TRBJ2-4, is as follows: DVKVTQSSRYLVKRTGEKVFLECVQDMDHENMFWYRQDPGLGLRLIYFSYDVKMKEKGDIPEGYSVSREKKERFSLILESASTNQTSMYLCASETGQANIQYFGAGTRLSVL.

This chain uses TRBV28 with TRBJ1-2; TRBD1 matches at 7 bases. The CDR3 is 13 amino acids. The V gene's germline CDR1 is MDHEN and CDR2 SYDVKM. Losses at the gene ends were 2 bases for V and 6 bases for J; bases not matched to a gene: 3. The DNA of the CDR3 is TGTGCCAGCAGTTTAGACAGGGTAGATGGCTACACCTTC. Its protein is CASSLDRVDGYTF.

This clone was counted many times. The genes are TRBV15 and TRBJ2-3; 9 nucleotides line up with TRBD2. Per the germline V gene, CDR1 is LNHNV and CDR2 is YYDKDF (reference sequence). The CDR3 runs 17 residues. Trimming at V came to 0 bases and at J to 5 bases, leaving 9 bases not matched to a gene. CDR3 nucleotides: TGTGCCACCAGCAGAGATCCAGGCGGGAGGGCCCAAGATACGCAGTATTTT. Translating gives CATSRDPGGRAQDTQYF.

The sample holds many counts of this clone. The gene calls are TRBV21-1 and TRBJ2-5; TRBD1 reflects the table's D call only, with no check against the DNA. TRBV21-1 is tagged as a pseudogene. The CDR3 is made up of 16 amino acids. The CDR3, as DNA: TGTGCCAGCCCTCATGACAGGGGCCGGGAGGAAGAGACCCAGTACTTC. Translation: CASPHDRGREEETQYF.

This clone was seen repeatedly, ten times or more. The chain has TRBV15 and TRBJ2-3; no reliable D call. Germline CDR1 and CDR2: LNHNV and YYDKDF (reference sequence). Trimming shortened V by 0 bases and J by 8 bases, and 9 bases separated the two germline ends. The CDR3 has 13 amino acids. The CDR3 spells CATSREKTGTQYF. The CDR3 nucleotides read TGTGCCACCAGCAGAGAAAAGACTGGTACGCAGTATTTT.

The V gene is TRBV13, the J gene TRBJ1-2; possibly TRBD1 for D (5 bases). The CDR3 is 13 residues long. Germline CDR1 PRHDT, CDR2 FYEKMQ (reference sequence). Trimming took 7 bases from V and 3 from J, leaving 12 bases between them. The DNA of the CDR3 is TGTGCCAGCATTGGCAGGGCGGACTATGGCTACACCTTC. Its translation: CASIGRADYGYTF. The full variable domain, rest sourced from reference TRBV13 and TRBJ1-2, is AAGVIQSPRHLIKEKRETATLKCYPIPRHDTVYWYQQGPGQDPQFLISFYEKMQSDKGSIPDRFSAQQFSDYHSELNMSSLELGDSALYFCASIGRADYGYTFGSGTRLTVV.

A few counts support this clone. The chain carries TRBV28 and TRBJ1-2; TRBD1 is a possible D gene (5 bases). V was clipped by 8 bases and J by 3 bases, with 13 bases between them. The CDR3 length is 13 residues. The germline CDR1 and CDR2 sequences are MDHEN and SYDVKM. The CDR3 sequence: CASQPRGDYGYTF. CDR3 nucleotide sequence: TGTGCCAGCCAACCTAGGGGTGACTATGGCTACACCTTC.

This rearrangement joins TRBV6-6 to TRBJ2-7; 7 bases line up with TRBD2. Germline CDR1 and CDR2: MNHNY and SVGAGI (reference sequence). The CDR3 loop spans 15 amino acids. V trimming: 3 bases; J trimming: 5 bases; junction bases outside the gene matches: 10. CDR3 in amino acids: CASSYRTSSMDEQYF. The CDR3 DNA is TGTGCCAGCAGTTATAGGACTAGTAGTATGGACGAGCAGTACTTC.

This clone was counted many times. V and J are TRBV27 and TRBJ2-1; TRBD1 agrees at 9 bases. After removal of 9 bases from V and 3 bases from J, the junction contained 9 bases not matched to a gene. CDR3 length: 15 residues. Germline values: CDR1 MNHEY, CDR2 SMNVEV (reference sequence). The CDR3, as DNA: TGTGCCAGGCCCCGGGACAGGGCAAACTACAATGAGCAGTTCTTC. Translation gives CARPRDRANYNEQFF.

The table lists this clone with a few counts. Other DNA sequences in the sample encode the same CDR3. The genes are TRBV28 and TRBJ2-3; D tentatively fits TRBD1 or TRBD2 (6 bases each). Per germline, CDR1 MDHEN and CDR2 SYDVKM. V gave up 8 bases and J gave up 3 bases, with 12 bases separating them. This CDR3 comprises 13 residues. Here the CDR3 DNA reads TGTGCCAGCCGCAAAGGGGGGACAGATACGCAGTATTTT. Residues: CASRKGGTDTQYF.

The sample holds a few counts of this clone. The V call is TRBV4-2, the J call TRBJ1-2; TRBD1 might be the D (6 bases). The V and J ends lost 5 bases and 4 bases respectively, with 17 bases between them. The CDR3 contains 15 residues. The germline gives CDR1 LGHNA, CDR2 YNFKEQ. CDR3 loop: CASSSNRQAIYGYTF. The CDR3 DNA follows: TGTGCCAGCAGCTCGAACCGACAGGCGATCTATGGCTACACCTTC.

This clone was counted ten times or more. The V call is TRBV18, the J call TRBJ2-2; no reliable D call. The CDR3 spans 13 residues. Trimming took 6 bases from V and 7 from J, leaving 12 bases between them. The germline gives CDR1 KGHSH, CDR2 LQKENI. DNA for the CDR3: TGTGCCAGCTCCACAACGTTGGACGGGGAGCTGTTTTTT. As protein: CASSTTLDGELFF.

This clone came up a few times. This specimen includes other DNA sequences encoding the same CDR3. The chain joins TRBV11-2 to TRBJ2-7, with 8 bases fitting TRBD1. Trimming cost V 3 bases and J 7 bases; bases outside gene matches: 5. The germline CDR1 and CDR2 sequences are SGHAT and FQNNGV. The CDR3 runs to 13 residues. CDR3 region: CASSFAGGGEQYF. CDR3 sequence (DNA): TGTGCCAGCAGCTTTGCAGGGGGCGGGGAGCAGTACTTC.

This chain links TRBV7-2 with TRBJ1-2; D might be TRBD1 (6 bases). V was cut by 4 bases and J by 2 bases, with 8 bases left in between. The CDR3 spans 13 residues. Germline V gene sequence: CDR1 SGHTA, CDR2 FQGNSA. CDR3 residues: CASSSDSNYGYTF. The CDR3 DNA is TGTGCCAGCAGCTCGGACAGCAACTATGGCTACACCTTC.

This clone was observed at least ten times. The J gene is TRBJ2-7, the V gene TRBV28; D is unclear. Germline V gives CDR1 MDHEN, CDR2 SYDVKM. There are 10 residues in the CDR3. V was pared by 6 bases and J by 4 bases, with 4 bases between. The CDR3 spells CASSGYEQYF. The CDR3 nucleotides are TGTGCCAGCAGCGGGTACGAGCAGTACTTC. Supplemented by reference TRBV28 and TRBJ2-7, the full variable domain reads DVKVTQSSRYLVKRTGEKVFLECVQDMDHENMFWYRQDPGLGLRLIYFSYDVKMKEKGDIPEGYSVSREKKERFSLILESASTNQTSMYLCASSGYEQYFGPGTRLTVT.

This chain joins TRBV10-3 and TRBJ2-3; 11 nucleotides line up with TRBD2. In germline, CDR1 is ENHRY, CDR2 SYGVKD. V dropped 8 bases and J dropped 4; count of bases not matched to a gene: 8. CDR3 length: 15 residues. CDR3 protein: CAISPSGRTSDTQYF. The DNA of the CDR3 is TGTGCCATCTCCCCTAGCGGGAGGACTTCAGATACGCAGTATTTT.

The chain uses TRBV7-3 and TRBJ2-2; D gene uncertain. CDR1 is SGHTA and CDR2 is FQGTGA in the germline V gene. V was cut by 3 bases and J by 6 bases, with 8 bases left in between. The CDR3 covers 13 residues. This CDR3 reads CASSLAGAGELFF. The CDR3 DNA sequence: TGTGCCAGCAGCTTGGCTGGGGCCGGGGAGCTGTTTTTT.

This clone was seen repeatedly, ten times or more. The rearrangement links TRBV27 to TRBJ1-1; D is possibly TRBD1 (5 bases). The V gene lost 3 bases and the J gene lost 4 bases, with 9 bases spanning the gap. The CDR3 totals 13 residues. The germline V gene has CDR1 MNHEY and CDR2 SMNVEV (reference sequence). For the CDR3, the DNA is TGTGCCAGCAGTTTGGGGGGTATCACTGAAGCTTTCTTT. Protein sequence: CASSLGGITEAFF.

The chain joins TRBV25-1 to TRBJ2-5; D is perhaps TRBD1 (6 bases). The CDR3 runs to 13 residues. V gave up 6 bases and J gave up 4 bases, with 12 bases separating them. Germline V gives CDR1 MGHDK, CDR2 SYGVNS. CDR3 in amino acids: CASSRTGPETQYF. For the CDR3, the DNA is TGTGCCAGCAGCCGTACAGGGCCAGAGACCCAGTACTTC.

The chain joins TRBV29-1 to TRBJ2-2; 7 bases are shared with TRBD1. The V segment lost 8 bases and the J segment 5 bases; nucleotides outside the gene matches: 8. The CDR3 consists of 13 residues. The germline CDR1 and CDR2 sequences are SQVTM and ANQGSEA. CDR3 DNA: TGCAGCATCCGACAGGGATGGACCGGGGAGCTGTTTTTT. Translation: CSIRQGWTGELFF.

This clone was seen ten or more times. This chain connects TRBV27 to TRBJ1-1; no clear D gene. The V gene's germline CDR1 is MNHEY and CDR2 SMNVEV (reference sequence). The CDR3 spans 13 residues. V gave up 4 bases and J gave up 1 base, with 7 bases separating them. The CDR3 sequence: CASSSRQNTEAFF. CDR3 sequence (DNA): TGTGCCAGCAGTTCGAGGCAGAACACTGAAGCTTTCTTT.

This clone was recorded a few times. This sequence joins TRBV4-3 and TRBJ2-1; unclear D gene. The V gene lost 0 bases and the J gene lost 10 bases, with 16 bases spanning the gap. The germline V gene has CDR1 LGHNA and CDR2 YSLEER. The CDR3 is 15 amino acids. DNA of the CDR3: TGCGCCAGCAGCCAAGATGGTGCTCCCGCCAGGGAGCAGTTCTTC. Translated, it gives CASSQDGAPAREQFF.

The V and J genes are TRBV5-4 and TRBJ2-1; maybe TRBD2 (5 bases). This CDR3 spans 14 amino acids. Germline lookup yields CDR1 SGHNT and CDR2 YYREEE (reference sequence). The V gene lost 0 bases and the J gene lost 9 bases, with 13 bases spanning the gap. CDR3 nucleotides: TGTGCCAGCAGCTTGGTAGGTACTAGTACTGAGCAGTTCTTC. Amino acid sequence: CASSLVGTSTEQFF.

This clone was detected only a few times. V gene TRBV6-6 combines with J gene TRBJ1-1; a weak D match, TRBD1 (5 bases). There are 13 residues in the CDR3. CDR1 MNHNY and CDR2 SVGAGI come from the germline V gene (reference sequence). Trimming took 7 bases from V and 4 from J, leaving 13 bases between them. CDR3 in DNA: TGTGCCAGCATCCAGGGTATGGGCACTGAAGCTTTCTTT. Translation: CASIQGMGTEAFF.

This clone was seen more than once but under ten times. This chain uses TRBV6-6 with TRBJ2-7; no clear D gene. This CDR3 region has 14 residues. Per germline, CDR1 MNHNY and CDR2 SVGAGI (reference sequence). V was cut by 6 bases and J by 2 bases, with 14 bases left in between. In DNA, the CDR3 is TGTGCCAGCAGATCGTCAAGGGCTCCCTACGAGCAGTACTTC. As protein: CASRSSRAPYEQYF.